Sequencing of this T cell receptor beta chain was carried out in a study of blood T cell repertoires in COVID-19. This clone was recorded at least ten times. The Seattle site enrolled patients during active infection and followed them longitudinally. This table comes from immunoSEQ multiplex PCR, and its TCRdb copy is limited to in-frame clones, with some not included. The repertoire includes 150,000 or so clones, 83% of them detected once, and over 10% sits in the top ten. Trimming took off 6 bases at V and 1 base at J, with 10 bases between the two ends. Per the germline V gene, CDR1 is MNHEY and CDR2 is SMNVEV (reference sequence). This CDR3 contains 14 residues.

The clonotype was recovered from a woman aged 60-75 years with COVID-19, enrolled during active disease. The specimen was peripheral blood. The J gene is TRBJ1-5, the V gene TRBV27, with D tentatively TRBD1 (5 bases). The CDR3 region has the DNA TGTGCCAGCAGATCAGGGCTGAGCAATCAGCCCCAGCATTTT. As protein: CASRSGLSNQPQHF.